The T cell receptor beta chain under discussion was sequenced for a study of T cell responses to AZD1222 COVID-19 vaccine. Study conclusions and caveats: Epitopes outside B.1.351 and B.1.1.7 mutated regions reportedly drew nearly half of spike TCRs. Only a handful of individuals given AZD1222 were seropositive at baseline.

This table comes from immunoSEQ multiplex PCR, and its TCRdb copy is limited to in-frame clones, with some not included. The data show roughly 200,000 clones, approximately 90% seen once. Looked up from germline, CDR1 is KGHDR and CDR2 is SFDVKD. CDR3 length equals 12 residues. V lost 9 bases, J lost 0 bases, and 8 bases lay in between. A word on this clone: Its target is unknown.

The source was peripheral blood, collected 28 days after the second AZD1222 dose. The genes are TRBV24-1 and TRBJ2-7; D gene unclear. The sequence came from an adult who received the AZD1222 COVID-19 vaccine. CDR3 sequence reads: CATSSDSYEQYF. The CDR3 nucleotides read TGTGCCACCTCAAGCGACTCCTACGAGCAGTACTTC.